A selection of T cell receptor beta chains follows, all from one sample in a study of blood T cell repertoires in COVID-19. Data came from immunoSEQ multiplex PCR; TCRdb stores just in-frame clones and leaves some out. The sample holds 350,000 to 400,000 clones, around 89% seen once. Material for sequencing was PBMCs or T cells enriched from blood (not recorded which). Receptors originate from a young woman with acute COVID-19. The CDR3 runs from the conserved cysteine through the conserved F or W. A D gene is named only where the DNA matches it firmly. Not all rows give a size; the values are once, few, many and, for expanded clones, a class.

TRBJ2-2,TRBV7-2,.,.,CASRQDRFTGELFF,TGTGCCAGCAGACAAGACAGATTCACCGGGGAGCTGTTTTTT
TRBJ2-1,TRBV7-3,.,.,CASSLGGRDEQFF,TGTGCCAGCAGCTTAGGGGGCCGGGATGAGCAGTTCTTC
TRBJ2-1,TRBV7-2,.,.,CASSREPSSSYNEQFF,TGTGCCAGCAGCCGCGAGCCCTCTAGCTCCTACAATGAGCAGTTCTTC
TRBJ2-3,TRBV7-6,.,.,CASSLITERTDTQYF,TGTGCCAGCAGCTTAATTACAGAACGCACAGATACGCAGTATTTT
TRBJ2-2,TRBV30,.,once,CAWRGGGGQTGELFF,TGTGCCTGGAGGGGAGGCGGGGGCCAAACCGGGGAGCTGTTTTTT
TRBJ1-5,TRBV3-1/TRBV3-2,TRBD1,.,CASSHNRGTNQPQHF,TGTGCCAGCAGCCATAACAGGGGGACCAATCAGCCCCAGCATTTT
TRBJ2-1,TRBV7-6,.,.,CASSPRGSYNEQFF,TGTGCCAGCAGCCCGAGGGGGTCCTACAATGAGCAGTTCTTC
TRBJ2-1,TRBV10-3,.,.,CAIQPPAGQGSGEQFF,TGTGCCATCCAGCCCCCCGCCGGGCAGGGATCGGGTGAGCAGTTCTTC
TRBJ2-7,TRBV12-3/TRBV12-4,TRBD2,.,CASSLGGVYEQYF,TGTGCCAGCAGCCTGGGGGGGGTCTACGAGCAGTACTTC
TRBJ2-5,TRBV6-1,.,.,CASSEAAGQGQETQYF,TGTGCCAGCAGTGAAGCTGCTGGCCAGGGTCAAGAGACCCAGTACTTC
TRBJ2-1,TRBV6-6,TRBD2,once,CASSSGGLAAYNEQFF,TGTGCCAGCAGTTCCGGAGGACTAGCCGCCTACAATGAGCAGTTCTTC
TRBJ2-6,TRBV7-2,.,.,CASSLQGFSAANVLTF,TGTGCCAGCAGCTTACAGGGTTTTTCTGCGGCCAACGTCCTGACTTTC
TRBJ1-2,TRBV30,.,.,CAWSRNYGYTF,TGTGCCTGGAGCAGGAACTATGGCTACACCTTC
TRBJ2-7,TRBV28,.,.,CASSLATEQYF,TGTGCCAGCAGTTTGGCAACCGAGCAGTACTTC
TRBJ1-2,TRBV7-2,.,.,CASSLLHGYTF,TGTGCCAGCAGCTTACTCCATGGCTACACCTTC
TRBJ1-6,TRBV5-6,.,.,CASSFGGQNSPLHF,TGTGCCAGCAGCTTCGGTGGGCAGAATTCACCCCTCCACTTT
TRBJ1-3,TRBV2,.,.,CASSAARQVGNTIYF,TGTGCCAGCAGTGCCGCTCGACAGGTTGGAAACACCATATATTTT
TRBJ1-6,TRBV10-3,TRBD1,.,CATKGTAPYSPLHF,TGTGCCACTAAAGGGACAGCTCCTTATTCACCCCTCCACTTT
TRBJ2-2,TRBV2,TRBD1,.,CASTLRGTGRNTGELFF,TGTGCCAGCACCCTCCGCGGGACAGGGAGGAACACCGGGGAGCTGTTTTTT
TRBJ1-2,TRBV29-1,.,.,CSVGSGNYGYTF,TGCAGCGTTGGTTCGGGGAACTATGGCTACACCTTC
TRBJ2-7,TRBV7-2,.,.,CASSYQLRSEQYF,TGTGCCAGCAGCTATCAATTGCGGTCCGAGCAGTACTTC
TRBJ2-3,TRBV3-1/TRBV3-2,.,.,CASSQDTSVDTQYF,TGTGCCAGCAGCCAAGATACCTCGGTTGATACGCAGTATTTT
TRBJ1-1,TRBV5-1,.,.,CASSPSEIMNTEAFF,TGCGCCAGCAGCCCCTCGGAGATAATGAACACTGAAGCTTTCTTT
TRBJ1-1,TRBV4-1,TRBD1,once,CASSQATGARMTFF,TGCGCCAGCAGCCAAGCGACAGGGGCGAGGATGACTTTCTTT
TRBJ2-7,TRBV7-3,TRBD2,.,CASSFGGGSYEQYF,TGTGCCAGCAGCTTTGGCGGGGGCTCCTACGAGCAGTACTTC
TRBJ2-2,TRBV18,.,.,CASSPKQGNTGELFF,TGTGCCAGCTCACCAAAACAGGGGAACACCGGGGAGCTGTTTTTT
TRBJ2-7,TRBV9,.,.,CASSPSLTGTYEQYF,TGTGCCAGCAGTCCCTCACTGACAGGCACCTACGAGCAGTACTTC
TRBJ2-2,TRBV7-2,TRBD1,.,CASSPRTGVNTGELFF,TGTGCCAGCAGCCCACGGACAGGGGTGAACACCGGGGAGCTGTTTTTT
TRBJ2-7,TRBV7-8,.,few,CASRVGSSYEQYF,TGTGCCAGCAGGGTCGGGAGCTCCTACGAGCAGTACTTC
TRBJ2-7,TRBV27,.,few,CASGDSTQTYEQYF,TGTGCCAGCGGGGACTCGACCCAGACCTACGAGCAGTACTTC
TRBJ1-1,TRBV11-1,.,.,CASSLKGGYTEAFF,TGTGCCAGCAGCTTAAAAGGGGGTTACACTGAAGCTTTCTTT
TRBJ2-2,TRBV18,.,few,CASSTSVVNTGELFF,TGTGCCAGCTCGACGAGCGTGGTGAACACCGGGGAGCTGTTTTTT
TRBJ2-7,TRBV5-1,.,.,CASSPDSYEQYF,TGCGCCAGCAGCCCCGACAGCTACGAGCAGTACTTC
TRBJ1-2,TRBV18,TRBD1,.,CASSPGQGQYTF,TGTGCCAGCTCACCGGGACAGGGCCAATACACCTTC
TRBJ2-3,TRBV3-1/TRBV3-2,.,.,CASSQSWGPLSTDTQYF,TGTGCCAGCAGCCAGTCTTGGGGGCCGCTTAGCACAGATACGCAGTATTTT